The 10 T cell receptor beta chains below come from one sample, sequenced in a study of Graves' ophthalmopathy and Graves' hyperthyroidism. RNA transcripts were the template, and TCR beta CDR3 regions were amplified from them. The first round was an RT-PCR with HTBI primers, and the second round was a multiplex PCR. TCRdb fed the multiplex PCR reads into MiXCR, producing one record per CDR3 protein. In the table there are some 350,000 distinct CDR3 sequences, approximately 17% of which are singletons. Sequenced input: peripheral blood. Receptors were obtained from an adult woman with stable Graves' hyperthyroidism.

This clonotype was seen many times. This chain links TRBV28 with TRBJ1-6, with D hard to call. Germline V gene sequence: CDR1 MDHEN, CDR2 SYDVKM. The CDR3 contains 16 residues. Trimming shortened V by 4 bases and J by 4 bases, and 14 bases separated the two germline ends. In DNA, the CDR3 is TGTGCCAGCAGTTCCCCCCGTCGGTTATATAATTCACCCCTCCACTTT. This translates into CASSSPRRLYNSPLHF.

As to this clonotype: A much larger clone lies a single base off, so this may be a read error. The conserved phenylalanine or tryptophan normally closing the CDR3 is absent here, so this likely arose from a read error. The CDR3 here is CASSVQSDSGNTIYV. The CDR3 DNA reads TGTGCCAGCAGCGTACAGTCAGACTCTGGAAACACCATATATGTT. V gene TRBV9 combines with J gene TRBJ1-3; D gene unclear. This CDR3 spans 15 amino acids. The V end lost 1 base, the J end lost 0 bases, and 8 bases lay between the germline ends. The germline V gene has CDR1 SGDLS and CDR2 YYNGEE.

V is TRBV18 and J is TRBJ2-2; TRBD1 matches at 7 bases. J lost 0 bases, V lost 8 bases, and 6 bases had no gene match. Germline lookup yields CDR1 KGHSH and CDR2 LQKENI. The CDR3 sequence is 15 residues long. CDR3: CASRRGPSNTGELFF. CDR3 sequence (DNA): TGTGCCAGCCGTAGGGGGCCCTCGAACACCGGGGAGCTGTTTTTT.

There are a few counts of this clonotype. Sequence at one end of the junction differs from germline and may be a read error. The chain employs TRBV6-1 and TRBJ2-1, with D perhaps being TRBD1 or TRBD2 (5 bases each). Per the germline V gene, CDR1 is MNHNS and CDR2 is SASEGT. This CDR3 has 14 amino acids. CDR3 sequence: CASRAVGVYNEKFF. The CDR3 DNA follows: TGTGCCAGCAGAGCGGTGGGGGTTTACAATGAGAAGTTCTTC.

This clonotype was observed many times. The chain couples TRBV6-1 to TRBJ2-7; no clear D gene. Germline CDR1 is MNHNS and CDR2 is SASEGT. This CDR3 has 14 amino acids. The germline V and J ends were trimmed by 5 bases and 6 bases, with 17 bases remaining between them. The CDR3 nucleotides read TGTGCCAGCAGTCAACCGCCGGGTGTCGGCGAGCAGTACTTC. It is translated as CASSQPPGVGEQYF.

This clonotype has ten or more counts. The genes are TRBV28 and TRBJ2-7; 10 bases fit TRBD2. V gave up 6 bases and J gave up 2 bases; unmatched junction bases: 4. The CDR3 runs to 14 residues. Germline lookup yields CDR1 MDHEN and CDR2 SYDVKM. The CDR3 DNA sequence: TGTGCCAGCAGCCGGACTAGCGGTACCTACGAGCAGTACTTC. Protein product: CASSRTSGTYEQYF.

With regard to this clonotype: This sequence may be a read error, since a much larger clone differs from it by one base. V usage is TRBV27 and J usage is TRBJ2-7, with 9 bases identical to TRBD1. CDR3 size: 14 residues. The germline V gene has CDR1 MNHEY and CDR2 SMNVEV (reference sequence). The V gene end was trimmed by 5 bases and the J gene end by 6 bases; junction bases not matched to a gene: 8. CDR3 in amino acids: CASSANRGRAEQYF. The DNA of the CDR3 is TGTGCCAGCAGTGCAAACAGGGGGCGGGCCGAGCAGTACTTC.

V gene TRBV7-9 combines with J gene TRBJ1-2; 7 bases match TRBD1. The germline V gene has CDR1 SEHNR and CDR2 FQNEAQ (reference sequence). V shed 5 bases and J 4 bases; nucleotides not matched to a gene: 7. The CDR3 totals 14 residues. The CDR3 loop reads CASSTLDRIYGYTF. For the CDR3, the DNA is TGTGCCAGCAGCACCTTGGACAGGATCTATGGCTACACCTTC. The complete variable domain, with remaining parts taken from reference TRBV7-9 and TRBJ1-2, reads DTGVSQNPRHKITKRGQNVTFRCDPISEHNRLYWYRQTLGQGPEFLTYFQNEAQLEKSRLLSDRFSAERPKGSFSTLEIQRTEQGDSAMYLCASSTLDRIYGYTFGSGTRLTVV.

The table lists this clonotype with many counts. The chain is built from TRBV12-3 or TRBV12-4 and TRBJ1-3; D unresolved. The germline V and J ends were trimmed by 3 bases and 0 bases, with 15 bases remaining between them. The CDR3 has 17 residues. CDR3 sequence reads: CASSFRLLSHSGNTIYF. The CDR3 DNA reads TGTGCCAGCAGTTTCCGATTACTGAGCCACTCTGGAAACACCATATATTTT.

This clonotype was recorded at least ten times. The V and J genes are TRBV28 and TRBJ1-2; D is perhaps TRBD1 (6 bases). The CDR3 is 13 residues long. CDR1 and CDR2 from the germline V gene are MDHEN and SYDVKM. V was pared by 5 bases and J by 7 bases, with 14 bases between. Here the CDR3 reads CASSEQGRGGYTF. For the CDR3, the DNA is TGTGCCAGCAGTGAACAGGGTAGGGGTGGCTACACCTTC.